The 26 T cell receptor beta chains in this list originate from one sample, sequenced in a study of CD8 T cells in ankylosing spondylitis. General study findings and limits: One TCR beta motif, made up of roughly eight highly homologous variants, appeared characteristic of ankylosing spondylitis blood.

Antigens of these TCRs are unknown. TCRdb re-called the 5' RACE reads with MiXCR, one entry per CDR3 protein. Here the sample spans over 700,000 distinct CDR3 sequences, 15% to 20% being singletons. The sequencing input was blood, either unsorted or a sorted T cell fraction (not recorded which). The receptors come from a male donor with ankylosing spondylitis.

The V call is TRBV29-1, the J call TRBJ1-1, with 11 positions matching TRBD1. Germline CDR1 is SQVTM and CDR2 is ANQGSEA. Unmatched junction bases numbered 5, after V lost 7 bases and J lost 4 bases. CDR3 length: 13 residues. DNA for the CDR3: TGCAGCGGGCTCGGGACAGGGGGCACTGAAGCTTTCTTT. Translated, it gives CSGLGTGGTEAFF.

The chain employs TRBV5-1 and TRBJ2-7, with D unresolved. The CDR3 length is 13 residues. Germline V gives CDR1 SGHRS, CDR2 YFSETQ. V lost 5 bases, J lost 3 bases, and 12 bases lay in between. CDR3 amino acids: CASSSQSRYEQYF. CDR3 nucleotide sequence: TGCGCCAGCAGTTCACAGAGTCGCTACGAGCAGTACTTC.

The chain couples TRBV5-1 to TRBJ2-5; 11 bases agree with TRBD1. The CDR3 extends over 15 amino acids. V shed 5 bases and J 5 bases; nucleotides not matched to a gene: 8. Per the germline V gene, CDR1 is SGHRS and CDR2 is YFSETQ. CDR3 sequence: CASSTPGQGGETQYF. DNA of the CDR3: TGCGCCAGCAGTACTCCGGGACAGGGGGGCGAGACCCAGTACTTC.

This chain links TRBV18 with TRBJ2-1, with no clear D. Per germline, CDR1 KGHSH and CDR2 LQKENI. The ends were cut back, 1 base at V and 8 bases at J, with 12 bases in the middle. This CDR3 is built from 14 residues. The CDR3 coding sequence is TGTGCCAGCTCACCACTCCCACTGGACGATGAGCAGTTCTTC. Amino acid sequence: CASSPLPLDDEQFF.

This clonotype was recorded a few times. V and J are TRBV11-1 and TRBJ2-2; 8 bases match TRBD1. The CDR3 has 15 amino acids. J lost 0 bases, V lost 5 bases, and 2 bases had no gene match. Germline loops: CDR1 SGHAT, CDR2 FQDESV (reference sequence). CDR3 in amino acids: CASSRDRSNTGELFF. The CDR3, as DNA: TGTGCCAGCAGCCGGGACAGGTCGAACACCGGGGAGCTGTTTTTT.

This chain links TRBV4-1 with TRBJ2-7; D may match TRBD1 or TRBD2 (6 bases each). With 1 base removed from V and 2 bases from J, the gap between germline ends came to 12 bases. CDR3 length equals 15 residues. The germline V gene has CDR1 MGHRA and CDR2 YSYEKL. The CDR3 region has the DNA TGCGCCAGCAGCCAAGGGGGGGCAGAGACCTACGAGCAGTACTTC. It encodes CASSQGGAETYEQYF.

This chain's CDR3 is CASSFGQMLGRNEQFF. As DNA, the CDR3 is TGTGCCAGCAGTTTTGGGCAGATGCTCGGTCGGAATGAGCAGTTCTTC. The chain combines TRBV28 with TRBJ2-1; D remains ambiguous. Germline CDR1 is MDHEN and CDR2 is SYDVKM. The ends were cut back, 3 bases at V and 7 bases at J, with 19 bases in the middle. The CDR3 has 16 residues.

The V gene is TRBV2, the J gene TRBJ1-5, with TRBD1 matching 9 bases. The CDR3 is made up of 16 amino acids. Germline values: CDR1 SNHLY, CDR2 FYNNEI. J gave up 0 bases and V 6 bases, and 6 bases lay outside the gene matches. The CDR3 DNA follows: TGTGCCAGCAGGGGGACAGGGATGAATAGCAATCAGCCCCAGCATTTT. Its translation is CASRGTGMNSNQPQHF.

This clonotype turned up a few times. V is TRBV6-7 and J is TRBJ2-3, with D possibly TRBD2 on 7 matching bases. TRBV6-7 is identified as an open reading frame with a role that is uncertain. V lost 0 bases and J lost 0, with 22 bases in between. The CDR3 has 20 amino acids. CDR3 sequence: CASSYSKGVAGRPSTDTQYF. The CDR3 DNA reads TGTGCCAGCAGTTACTCGAAGGGGGTAGCGGGCAGACCTAGCACAGATACGCAGTATTTT.

The chain carries TRBV27 and TRBJ2-5, with TRBD2 identical over 10 bases. This CDR3 has 14 residues. Germline V gives CDR1 MNHEY, CDR2 SMNVEV (reference sequence). V lost 8 bases, J lost 7 bases, and 10 bases stayed unmatched. The CDR3 spells CASALAGVYGTQYF. For the CDR3, the DNA is TGTGCCAGCGCCCTAGCGGGGGTTTACGGGACCCAGTACTTC.

The chain uses TRBV12-3 or TRBV12-4 and TRBJ2-3, with 15 positions matching TRBD2. This CDR3 has 16 residues. The trim removed 5 bases at V and 4 bases at J, leaving 4 bases unmatched. DNA of the CDR3: TGTGCCAGCAGTGGGGGGACTAGCGGGAGGCCAGATACGCAGTATTTT. It codes for CASSGGTSGRPDTQYF.

The chain carries TRBV30 and TRBJ2-7, with TRBD1 as a possible D gene (5 bases). The V end lost 4 bases, the J end lost 3 bases, and 10 bases lay between the germline ends. CDR3 length: 12 amino acids. Per the germline V gene, CDR1 is GTSNPN and CDR2 is SVGIG (reference sequence). The CDR3 DNA reads TGTGCCTGGAATAGGGGTAACTACGAGCAGTACTTC. It specifies CAWNRGNYEQYF.

This clonotype was found many times. V usage is TRBV28 and J usage is TRBJ1-2; TRBD1 matches at 7 bases. The CDR3 is 14 residues long. Germline V gene sequence: CDR1 MDHEN, CDR2 SYDVKM. V lost 10 bases, J lost 2 bases, and 10 bases stayed unmatched. This CDR3 is CATYLTGTNYGYTF. In DNA, the CDR3 is TGTGCCACCTATTTGACAGGGACAAACTATGGCTACACCTTC.

This clonotype turned up a few times. V gene TRBV20-1 combines with J gene TRBJ2-1; no reliable D call. The CDR3 spans 14 residues. Trimming pared 0 bases from V and 7 bases from J, leaving 13 bases between. Germline V gene data show CDR1 as DFQATT and CDR2 as SNEGSKA (reference sequence). The CDR3 nucleotides read TGCAGTGCTAGAGATCGAAGGAAACAGAATGAGCAGTTCTTC. It yields the protein CSARDRRKQNEQFF.

CDR3 sequence (DNA): TGTGCCAGCAGTTTAGGGGGTTCCGGAACCATGGGGGGCTACACCTTC. Translation: CASSLGGSGTMGGYTF. The chain is built from TRBV12-3 or TRBV12-4 and TRBJ1-2; D uncertain. The V end was cut by 1 base, the J end by 8 bases, with 20 bases between. The CDR3 runs to 16 residues.

The chain combines TRBV4-2 with TRBJ1-1; D call uncertain. The CDR3 covers 17 residues. V lost 3 bases to trimming and J lost 4 bases, with 21 bases between them. Germline V lookup: CDR1 LGHNA, CDR2 YNFKEQ. The CDR3 loop reads CASSQTLRADAPTEAFF. The CDR3 DNA is TGTGCCAGCAGCCAGACTCTCCGGGCAGACGCCCCCACTGAAGCTTTCTTT.

This clonotype has more than one count but fewer than ten. The chain joins TRBV20-1 to TRBJ1-3; unclear D gene. V lost 4 bases to trimming and J lost 4 bases, with 23 bases between them. CDR1 and CDR2 from the germline V gene are DFQATT and SNEGSKA (reference sequence). This CDR3 has 17 amino acids. The CDR3 region is CSATSPRAGGLGNTIYF. In DNA form, the CDR3 reads TGCAGTGCTACATCTCCTAGAGCAGGTGGTTTAGGAAACACCATATATTTT.

This clonotype occurred a few times. The chain employs TRBV5-5 and TRBJ1-4; D remains unclear. Germline lookup yields CDR1 SGHKS and CDR2 YYEKEE (reference sequence). This CDR3 has 15 amino acids. The V end lost 6 bases, the J end lost 8 bases, and 20 bases lay between the germline ends. The CDR3 bases are TGTGCCAGCACCCACGCGGCAGGTGGTTGGGAAAAACTGTTTTTT. This gives the protein CASTHAAGGWEKLFF.

J is TRBJ2-5 and V is TRBV5-1; D possibly corresponds to TRBD2 (5 bases). This CDR3 comprises 12 residues. The germline gives CDR1 SGHRS, CDR2 YFSETQ. V lost 7 bases to trimming and J lost 0 bases, with 7 bases between them. CDR3 nucleotides: TGCGCCAGCCGGCGGGACCAAGAGACCCAGTACTTC. Translating it yields CASRRDQETQYF.

This clonotype was counted only a few times. CDR3 bases: TGTGCCAGCAAGGTGGTTCGGACAGGGGATATTTTGCATTTT. This sequence encodes CASKVVRTGDILHF. V is TRBV6-1 and J is TRBJ1-5, with 9 bases that match TRBD1. The CDR3 covers 14 residues. The germline gives CDR1 MNHNS, CDR2 SASEGT. The ends lost 7 bases at V and 15 bases at J; junction bases unmatched: 16.

In this sample, this clonotype turned up a few times. V and J are TRBV4-2 and TRBJ2-2; TRBD2 matches 7 bases. This CDR3 contains 17 residues. V lost 0 bases and J lost 3; bases outside the gene matches: 7. Germline V CDR1 and CDR2: LGHNA, YNFKEQ. The CDR3 protein is CASSQEGREVDTGELFF. The CDR3 coding sequence is TGTGCCAGCAGCCAAGAGGGGAGGGAAGTGGACACCGGGGAGCTGTTTTTT.

This chain uses TRBV7-2 with TRBJ2-5, with D unclear. The CDR3 spans 13 residues. With 5 bases removed from V and 2 bases from J, the gap between germline ends came to 9 bases. Germline V gene lookup returns CDR1 SGHTA and CDR2 FQGNSA. CDR3 sequence reads: CASSPWAQETQYF. DNA for the CDR3: TGTGCCAGCAGCCCGTGGGCTCAAGAGACCCAGTACTTC.

In this sample, this clonotype turned up a few times. The rearrangement links TRBV30 to TRBJ2-7; TRBD2 might be the D (5 bases). The CDR3 runs 12 residues. The germline V and J ends were trimmed by 4 bases and 2 bases, with 9 bases remaining between them. Germline V CDR1 and CDR2: GTSNPN, SVGIG (reference sequence). The CDR3 coding sequence is TGTGCCTGGACCGGGAACACCTACGAGCAGTACTTC. It specifies CAWTGNTYEQYF. Combining the CDR3 with reference TRBV30 and TRBJ2-7 gives the whole variable domain SQTIHQWPATLVQPVGSPLSLECTVEGTSNPNLYWYRQAAGRGLQLLFYSVGIGQISSEVPQNLSASRPQDRQFILSSKKLLLSDSGFYLCAWTGNTYEQYFGPGTRLTVT.

This clonotype has only a few counts. The gene calls are TRBV5-8 and TRBJ2-7, with a possible D match to TRBD1 (6 bases). This CDR3 contains 17 residues. Germline V lookup: CDR1 SGHTS, CDR2 YDEGEE. Trimming removed 2 bases at V and 2 bases at J, with 20 bases between. CDR3 DNA: TGTGCCAGCAGCTTTGGATCCTACCGGGACACTCCCTACGAGCAGTACTTC. Its translation is CASSFGSYRDTPYEQYF.

This sequence joins TRBV10-3 and TRBJ2-4; TRBD2 aligns across 11 bases. CDR3 length: 17 residues. Germline V gene lookup returns CDR1 ENHRY and CDR2 SYGVKD. The ends lost 3 bases at V and 2 bases at J; junction bases unmatched: 6. CDR3 loop: CAISDPGLADSKNIQYF. The CDR3 region has the DNA TGTGCCATCAGTGATCCGGGACTAGCGGATTCCAAAAACATTCAGTACTTC.

The rearrangement links TRBV29-1 to TRBJ1-2; a possible D gene is TRBD1 (6 bases). Germline V CDR1 and CDR2: SQVTM, ANQGSEA. The CDR3 is 15 amino acids. Trimming removed 1 base at V and 2 bases at J, with 14 bases between. Written as DNA, the CDR3 is TGCAGCGTTGAAGCCCGCACAGGGTTGAACTATGGCTACACCTTC. Protein: CSVEARTGLNYGYTF.